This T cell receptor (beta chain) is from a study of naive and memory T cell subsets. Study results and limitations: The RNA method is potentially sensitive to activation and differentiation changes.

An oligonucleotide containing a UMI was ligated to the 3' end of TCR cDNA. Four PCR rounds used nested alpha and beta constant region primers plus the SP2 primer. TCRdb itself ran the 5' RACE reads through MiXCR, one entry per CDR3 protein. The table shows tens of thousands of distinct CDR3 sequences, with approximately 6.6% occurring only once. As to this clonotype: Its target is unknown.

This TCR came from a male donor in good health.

CDR3 sequence (DNA): TGTGCCAGCAGCCGAGGGACTAGCGGGGGGGCCACAGATACGCAGTATTTT. Encoded protein: CASSRGTSGGATDTQYF. The rearrangement links TRBV3-1 to TRBJ2-3; 16 bases match TRBD2. The length of the CDR3 is 17 residues. The ends lost 4 bases at V and 2 bases at J; junction bases unmatched: 3. Germline V lookup: CDR1 LGHDT, CDR2 YNNKEL (reference sequence).